These 28 T cell receptor beta chains were all obtained from the same sample, sequenced in a study of shared clonotypes between healthy human individuals. Clones were read by immunoSEQ multiplex PCR, and TCRdb kept only the in-frame ones, dropping some. The data contain some 500,000 clones, about 96% of them singletons. The sample taken for sequencing was naive CD4+ T cells sorted from blood. As to subset: CD45RA+ positively selected. The receptor set was obtained from a woman in her twenties or thirties in good health.

The rearrangement uses TRBV7-6 and TRBJ2-7, with 8 bases fitting TRBD2. From germline, CDR1 is SGHVS and CDR2 FNYEAQ. J gave up 6 bases and V 6 bases, and 7 bases lay outside the gene matches. This CDR3 region has 13 residues. CDR3 nucleotide sequence: TGTGCCAGCAGTCAGCGGGAGTCTGGCGAGCAGTACTTC. This sequence encodes CASSQRESGEQYF.

The genes are TRBV29-1 and TRBJ1-2; 7 nucleotides align to TRBD1. Trimming removed 4 bases from V and 2 bases from J; junction bases left unmatched: 4. From germline, CDR1 is SQVTM and CDR2 ANQGSEA. This CDR3 is 13 amino acids long. CDR3 sequence reads: CSVVWGQNYGYTF. CDR3 nucleotides: TGCAGCGTTGTGTGGGGACAGAACTATGGCTACACCTTC. Looking up the rest from reference TRBV29-1 and TRBJ1-2 gives the full variable domain: SAVISQKPSRDICQRGTSLTIQCQVDSQVTMMFWYRQQPGQSLTLIATANQGSEATYESGFVIDKFPISRPNLTFSTLTVSNMSPEDSSIYLCSVVWGQNYGYTFGSGTRLTVV.

This sequence joins TRBV10-2 and TRBJ1-3; a possible D gene is TRBD1 (5 bases). Trimming shortened V by 8 bases and J by 0 bases, and 20 bases separated the two germline ends. The germline V gene has CDR1 WSHSY and CDR2 SAAADI. The CDR3 totals 17 residues. Here the CDR3 DNA reads TGCGCCAGCGAGCCAGAGGGAGGGGATAGCTCTGGAAACACCATATATTTT. Translated, it gives CASEPEGGDSSGNTIYF.

The rearrangement uses TRBV10-3 and TRBJ1-2; D is ambiguous. Germline V gene lookup returns CDR1 ENHRY and CDR2 SYGVKD. The CDR3 spans 13 residues. With 5 bases removed from V and 2 bases from J, the gap between germline ends came to 9 bases. CDR3 nucleotides: TGTGCCATCAGTAGGGAATCCAACTATGGCTACACCTTC. Translating it yields CAISRESNYGYTF.

The chain employs TRBV5-4 and TRBJ2-7, with unresolved D. The germline CDR1 and CDR2 sequences are SGHNT and YYREEE (reference sequence). Trimming stripped 6 bases from V and 0 bases from J, with 16 bases between. CDR3 length: 15 residues. For the CDR3, the DNA is TGTGCCAGCACCAAAGAGGCAGGAAGCTCCTACGAGCAGTACTTC. Translated: CASTKEAGSSYEQYF. The whole variable domain, remainder taken from reference TRBV5-4 and TRBJ2-7, is ETGVTQSPTHLIKTRGQQVTLRCSSQSGHNTVSWYQQALGQGPQFIFQYYREEENGRGNFPPRFSGLQFPNYSSELNVNALELDDSALYLCASTKEAGSSYEQYFGPGTRLTVT.

The rearrangement joins TRBV27 to TRBJ1-2; D is unclear. With 6 bases removed from V and 6 bases from J, the gap between germline ends came to 14 bases. The CDR3 totals 13 residues. Germline assignment: CDR1 MNHEY and CDR2 SMNVEV (reference sequence). The CDR3 DNA is TGTGCCAGCAGCTTCACCGGCGTCGATGGCTACACCTTC. It specifies CASSFTGVDGYTF.

The V gene is TRBV5-5, the J gene TRBJ1-5, with 8 bases that match TRBD1. The CDR3 sequence is 14 residues long. Germline V gene lookup returns CDR1 SGHKS and CDR2 YYEKEE (reference sequence). J was trimmed by 2 bases and V by 4 bases; bases with no gene match: 2. CDR3: CASSMDRGNQPQHF. DNA of the CDR3: TGTGCCAGCAGCATGGACAGGGGCAATCAGCCCCAGCATTTT.

V is TRBV15 and J is TRBJ1-4, with a tentative D call TRBD1 (6 bases). V dropped 0 bases and J dropped 8 bases, with 13 bases sitting between them. Per the germline V gene, CDR1 is LNHNV and CDR2 is YYDKDF (reference sequence). The CDR3 totals 15 residues. The CDR3 loop reads CATSRDAGAWEKLFF. The CDR3 DNA reads as TGTGCCACCAGCAGAGATGCAGGGGCATGGGAAAAACTGTTTTTT.

CDR3 nucleotide sequence: TGTGCCAGTAGATTCGGACAGGGGGAAGCTTTCTTT. Its translation is CASRFGQGEAFF. The rearrangement links TRBV19 to TRBJ1-1, with 9 positions matching TRBD1. The ends lost 6 bases at V and 8 bases at J; junction bases unmatched: 4. CDR3 length: 12 amino acids. Per the germline V gene, CDR1 is LNHDA and CDR2 is SQIVND (reference sequence).

The chain uses TRBV5-4 and TRBJ2-3; D possibly corresponds to TRBD1 (5 bases). CDR3 length: 14 residues. In germline, CDR1 is SGHNT, CDR2 YYREEE (reference sequence). Trimming stripped 4 bases from V and 4 bases from J, with 13 bases between. The CDR3 protein is CASSLSQGSDTQYF. The CDR3 nucleotides read TGTGCCAGCAGCCTATCGCAGGGATCAGATACGCAGTATTTT.

About this clone itself: One end of the junction varies from germline; a read error may be responsible. This rearrangement joins TRBV28 to TRBJ2-5; D might be TRBD1 (6 bases). The CDR3 runs 18 residues. Germline CDR1 MDHEN, CDR2 SYDVKM. CDR3 loop: CASRPRMTRTDRREAQYF. CDR3 nucleotides: TGTGCCAGCAGGCCGAGGATGACCAGGACAGATAGAAGAGAGGCCCAGTACTTC.

The gene calls are TRBV30 and TRBJ2-7; no reliable D call. V was shortened by 2 bases and J by 1 base, with 9 bases between the two germline ends. This CDR3 is built from 13 residues. Germline loops: CDR1 GTSNPN, CDR2 SVGIG (reference sequence). The CDR3 here is CAWSLGPSYEQYF. CDR3 sequence (DNA): TGTGCCTGGAGTCTAGGACCATCCTACGAGCAGTACTTC.

The chain recombines TRBV28 with TRBJ1-4; TRBD1 matches at 7 bases. After removal of 6 bases from V and 2 bases from J, the junction contained 6 bases not matched to a gene. The CDR3 is made up of 15 amino acids. The germline CDR1 and CDR2 sequences are MDHEN and SYDVKM. The DNA for the CDR3 is TGTGCCAGCAGCCGTAGGGGGCTCACTAATGAAAAACTGTTTTTT. It translates to CASSRRGLTNEKLFF. The full variable domain, completed using reference TRBV28 and TRBJ1-4, is DVKVTQSSRYLVKRTGEKVFLECVQDMDHENMFWYRQDPGLGLRLIYFSYDVKMKEKGDIPEGYSVSREKKERFSLILESASTNQTSMYLCASSRRGLTNEKLFFGSGTQLSVL.

The chain joins TRBV7-8 to TRBJ2-7; no definite D call. V lost 2 bases and J lost 2, with 7 bases in between. There are 13 residues in the CDR3. The germline V gene encodes CDR1 SGHVS and CDR2 FQNEAQ. In DNA form, the CDR3 reads TGTGCCAGCAGCTTAATGCACCCCTACGAGCAGTACTTC. This encodes CASSLMHPYEQYF.

CDR3 sequence reads: CASKRELSDTQYF. The CDR3, as DNA: TGCGCCAGCAAGCGGGAGTTATCAGATACGCAGTATTTT. The V and J genes are TRBV10-1 and TRBJ2-3, with 8 bases aligning to TRBD2. In germline, CDR1 is WNHNN, CDR2 SYGVQD (reference sequence). J lost 4 bases, V lost 7 bases, and 4 bases had no gene match. The CDR3 contains 13 residues.

The V and J genes are TRBV28 and TRBJ2-7; weak D call: TRBD2 (5 bases). Trimming took 6 bases from V and 6 from J, leaving 18 bases between them. The CDR3 contains 14 residues. Per germline, CDR1 MDHEN and CDR2 SYDVKM. The CDR3 nucleotides are TGTGCCAGCAGGATACGGCAGGACTTGTCCGAGCAGTACTTC. Its protein product is CASRIRQDLSEQYF.

The chain couples TRBV13 to TRBJ2-2, with a weak D call TRBD1 (5 bases). Deletions cut 8 bases from V and 6 bases from J, with 10 bases between. CDR1 and CDR2 from the germline V gene are PRHDT and FYEKMQ (reference sequence). The CDR3 runs 12 residues. CDR3 sequence: CASAGWAGELFF. The CDR3 DNA sequence: TGTGCCAGCGCAGGGTGGGCCGGGGAGCTGTTTTTT.

This clone has just a few counts. The sample contains more than one DNA sequence encoding this CDR3. V is TRBV5-4 and J is TRBJ1-5; no firm D call. This CDR3 is built from 13 residues. Trimming cost V 0 bases and J 1 base, with 2 bases left between them. CDR1 and CDR2 from the germline V gene are SGHNT and YYREEE (reference sequence). The CDR3 here is CASSLDSNQPQHF. The CDR3 DNA sequence: TGTGCCAGCAGCTTGGACAGCAATCAGCCCCAGCATTTT. The full variable domain, its missing parts supplied by reference TRBV5-4 and TRBJ1-5, is ETGVTQSPTHLIKTRGQQVTLRCSSQSGHNTVSWYQQALGQGPQFIFQYYREEENGRGNFPPRFSGLQFPNYSSELNVNALELDDSALYLCASSLDSNQPQHFGDGTRLSIL.

Only one count was recorded for this clone. This sample includes further DNA sequences coding for the same CDR3. The CDR3, as DNA: TGTGCCAGCAGTCCGACAGCTAACTATGGCTACACCTTC. This encodes CASSPTANYGYTF. The chain has TRBV28 and TRBJ1-2; D may be TRBD1 (5 bases). The germline V and J ends were trimmed by 5 bases and 0 bases, with 7 bases remaining between them. The germline CDR1 and CDR2 sequences are MDHEN and SYDVKM. The CDR3 sequence is 13 residues long.

The genes are TRBV28 and TRBJ1-3; D is unclear. V lost 3 bases, J lost 4 bases, and 10 bases lay in between. The CDR3 totals 14 residues. Germline CDR1 and CDR2: MDHEN and SYDVKM. The CDR3, as DNA: TGTGCCAGCAGTTTGGCTCGTCGAGGAAACACCATATATTTT. It specifies CASSLARRGNTIYF.

The chain employs TRBV29-1 and TRBJ2-2; D assignment may be TRBD1 or TRBD2 (5 bases each). V lost 4 bases to trimming and J lost 6 bases, with 6 bases between them. CDR3 size: 11 residues. CDR1 is SQVTM and CDR2 is ANQGSEA in the germline V gene. CDR3 in amino acids: CSVVGAGELFF. In DNA, the CDR3 is TGCAGCGTTGTGGGGGCCGGGGAGCTGTTTTTT.

J is TRBJ1-2 and V is TRBV4-1; 12 bases fit TRBD1. Per germline, CDR1 MGHRA and CDR2 YSYEKL. V shed 4 bases, J shed 4 bases, and the junction held 19 bases outside the gene matches. CDR3 length equals 20 residues. The DNA of the CDR3 is TGCGCCAGCAGCCTCATCAGGAGTACGGGACAGGGGGCTCCGGGCTATGGCTACACCTTC. Translation: CASSLIRSTGQGAPGYGYTF.

The chain uses TRBV7-2 and TRBJ1-5; D is ambiguous. The V end lost 0 bases, the J end lost 4 bases, and 7 bases lay between the germline ends. CDR1 is SGHTA, CDR2 FQGNSA, per germline. This CDR3 has 14 amino acids. CDR3 in DNA: TGTGCCAGCAGCTTAGCGGCAGCAAATCAGCCCCAGCATTTT. Translation: CASSLAAANQPQHF.

The chain uses TRBV4-2 and TRBJ2-7, with TRBD2 as a possible D gene (6 bases). Trimming shortened V by 0 bases and J by 3 bases, and 12 bases separated the two germline ends. The CDR3 consists of 15 residues. CDR1 and CDR2 from the germline V gene are LGHNA and YNFKEQ. Here the CDR3 reads CASSQDPGLYYEQYF. CDR3 nucleotide sequence: TGTGCCAGCAGCCAAGATCCGGGACTTTACTACGAGCAGTACTTC.

The chain links TRBV2 to TRBJ1-2; 8 bases align to TRBD1. The CDR3 totals 15 residues. Germline V gives CDR1 SNHLY, CDR2 FYNNEI. With 4 bases clipped from V and 5 bases from J, the junction kept 9 bases outside the gene matches. The CDR3 DNA reads as TGTGCCAGCAGTGCGTACGGACAGGGTGTGTATGGCTACACCTTC. This gives the protein CASSAYGQGVYGYTF.

This clone was seen once. CDR3 in DNA: TGTGCCAGCAGCTCTGACAGGCTTGGCTACACCTTC. The encoded protein is CASSSDRLGYTF. The chain carries TRBV5-4 and TRBJ1-2, with D perhaps TRBD1 (6 bases). Germline CDR1 and CDR2: SGHNT and YYREEE (reference sequence). V dropped 3 bases and J dropped 7 bases, with 10 bases sitting between them. The CDR3 is 12 amino acids.

The CDR3 here is CASSLNMRQGGSPLHF. For the CDR3, the DNA is TGTGCCAGCAGCCTTAATATGCGACAGGGGGGTTCACCCCTCCACTTT. The chain uses TRBV9 and TRBJ1-6; 9 nucleotides line up with TRBD1. The CDR3 is 16 amino acids. The ends lost 4 bases at V and 9 bases at J; junction bases unmatched: 11. Looked up from germline, CDR1 is SGDLS and CDR2 is YYNGEE.

The chain combines TRBV15 with TRBJ1-2, with D tentatively TRBD1 (5 bases). Germline V CDR1 and CDR2: LNHNV, YYDKDF (reference sequence). V was shortened by 3 bases and J by 2 bases, with 10 bases between the two germline ends. The CDR3 is made up of 14 amino acids. Here the CDR3 reads CATSRATVNYGYTF. The CDR3, as DNA: TGTGCCACCAGCAGGGCGACAGTCAACTATGGCTACACCTTC.